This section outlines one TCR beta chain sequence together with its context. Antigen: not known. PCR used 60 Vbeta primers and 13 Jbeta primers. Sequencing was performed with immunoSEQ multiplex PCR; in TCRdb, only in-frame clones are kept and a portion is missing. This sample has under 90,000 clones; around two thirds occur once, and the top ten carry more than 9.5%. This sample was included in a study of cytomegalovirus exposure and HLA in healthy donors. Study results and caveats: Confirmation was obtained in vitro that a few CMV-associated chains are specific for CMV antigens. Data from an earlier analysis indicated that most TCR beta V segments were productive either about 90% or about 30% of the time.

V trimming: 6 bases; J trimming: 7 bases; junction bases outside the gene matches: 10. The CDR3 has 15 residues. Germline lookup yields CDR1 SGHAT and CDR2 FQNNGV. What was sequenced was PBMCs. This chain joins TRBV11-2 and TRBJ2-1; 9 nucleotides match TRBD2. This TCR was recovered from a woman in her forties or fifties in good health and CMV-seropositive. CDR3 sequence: CASSFSGGPFNEQFF. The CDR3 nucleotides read TGTGCCAGCAGTTTCAGCGGGGGGCCGTTTAATGAGCAGTTCTTC. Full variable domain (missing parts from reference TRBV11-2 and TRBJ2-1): EAGVAQSPRYKIIEKRQSVAFWCNPISGHATLYWYQQILGQGPKLLIQFQNNGVVDDSQLPKDRFSAERLKGVDSTLKIQPAKLEDSAVYLCASSFSGGPFNEQFFGPGTRLTVL.